This passage covers 17 T cell receptor beta chains from one sample sequenced in a study of blood T cell repertoires in COVID-19. Measured with immunoSEQ multiplex PCR; TCRdb has only the in-frame clones, and not every one. The sample carries around 360,000 clones, more than 70% recorded once. The sample was PBMCs or T cells enriched from blood (not recorded which). Receptors originate from a man aged 40-49 years in a cohort exposed to, infected with or recovered from COVID-19 (not recorded which).

V usage is TRBV15 and J usage is TRBJ2-2; TRBD2 agrees at 11 bases. Losses at the gene ends were 1 base for V and 1 base for J; bases not matched to a gene: 5. CDR1 LNHNV and CDR2 YYDKDF come from the germline V gene (reference sequence). CDR3 size: 18 residues. The DNA for the CDR3 is TGTGCCACCAGCAGAGTTAGCGGGAGGGAAAAGAACACCGGGGAGCTGTTTTTT. This translates into CATSRVSGREKNTGELFF.

This clone was detected once. The chain recombines TRBV19 with TRBJ2-3, with TRBD2 matching over 12 bases. J lost 4 bases, V lost 6 bases, and 8 bases had no gene match. CDR3 length: 16 residues. Germline CDR1 reads LNHDA; CDR2 reads SQIVND (reference sequence). This CDR3 is CASSPRLAGGADTQYF. The CDR3 nucleotides read TGTGCCAGTAGCCCCCGGCTAGCGGGAGGGGCAGATACGCAGTATTTT.

In DNA, the CDR3 is TGTGCCAGCAGTTACTCTCCGACTACCCCCAGCTACGAGCAGTACTTC. Translating it yields CASSYSPTTPSYEQYF. This chain connects TRBV6-5 to TRBJ2-7; weak D call: TRBD2 (5 bases). Germline assignment: CDR1 MNHEY and CDR2 SVGAGI. V was trimmed by 0 bases and J by 3 bases, leaving 15 bases between them. The CDR3 has 16 residues.

The chain uses TRBV2 and TRBJ2-1, with TRBD2 matching over 9 bases. The CDR3 totals 15 residues. The junction had 4 bases not matched to a gene; V was cut back by 5 bases and J by 2 bases. Per the germline V gene, CDR1 is SNHLY and CDR2 is FYNNEI. This CDR3 is CASSLSGSPYNEQFF. The CDR3 DNA is TGTGCCAGCAGTCTTAGCGGGAGCCCCTACAATGAGCAGTTCTTC. Variable domain in full (rest from reference TRBV2 and TRBJ2-1): EPEVTQTPSHQVTQMGQEVILRCVPISNHLYFYWYRQILGQKVEFLVSFYNNEISEKSEIFDDQFSVERPDGSNFTLKIRSTKLEDSAMYFCASSLSGSPYNEQFFGPGTRLTVL.

The chain carries TRBV5-4 and TRBJ2-1, with 9 nucleotides matching TRBD2. Looked up from germline, CDR1 is SGHNT and CDR2 is YYREEE (reference sequence). With 4 bases clipped from V and 2 bases from J, the junction kept 10 bases outside the gene matches. The CDR3 spans 17 residues. The CDR3 region has the DNA TGTGCCAGCAGCCCAGGGACTAGCAGAACTACCTACAATGAGCAGTTCTTC. Amino acids: CASSPGTSRTTYNEQFF. Complete variable domain (other parts from reference TRBV5-4 and TRBJ2-1): ETGVTQSPTHLIKTRGQQVTLRCSSQSGHNTVSWYQQALGQGPQFIFQYYREEENGRGNFPPRFSGLQFPNYSSELNVNALELDDSALYLCASSPGTSRTTYNEQFFGPGTRLTVL.

This chain uses TRBV4-1 with TRBJ2-7, with 9 bases matching TRBD2. Germline V gene data show CDR1 as MGHRA and CDR2 as YSYEKL. The CDR3 consists of 14 residues. J lost 0 bases, V lost 3 bases, and 0 bases had no gene match. CDR3 nucleotide sequence: TGCGCCAGCAGCCATAGCGGGAGCTCCTACGAGCAGTACTTC. As protein: CASSHSGSSYEQYF.

The chain employs TRBV10-3 and TRBJ2-3; 12 bases map to TRBD2. There are 18 residues in the CDR3. V shed 6 bases and J 0 bases; nucleotides not matched to a gene: 10. Germline V CDR1 and CDR2: ENHRY, SYGVKD. CDR3 sequence: CAISPIVLAGGSTDTQYF. The DNA for the CDR3 is TGTGCCATCAGCCCGATTGTTCTAGCGGGAGGGAGCACAGATACGCAGTATTTT.

In this sample, this clone turned up a few times. This chain joins TRBV15 and TRBJ1-1, with a possible D match to TRBD1 (5 bases). CDR3 size: 11 residues. The V end was cut by 8 bases, the J end by 6 bases, with 10 bases between. Germline-derived CDR1 and CDR2 are LNHNV and YYDKDF (reference sequence). The CDR3 sequence: CATRTGAEAFF. The CDR3 DNA sequence: TGTGCCACCCGTACAGGAGCTGAAGCTTTCTTT.

This chain connects TRBV24-1 to TRBJ1-5, with 7 positions matching TRBD1. V dropped 2 bases and J dropped 0; count of bases not matched to a gene: 0. The CDR3 is 15 residues long. Germline V CDR1 and CDR2: KGHDR, SFDVKD. The CDR3 DNA reads TGTGCCACCAGTGATTGGACAGGTAGCAATCAGCCCCAGCATTTT. Amino acids: CATSDWTGSNQPQHF.

On this clone itself: Other DNA sequences in the sample encode the same CDR3. The chain has TRBV18 and TRBJ1-5; D call uncertain. Trimming cost V 4 bases and J 0 bases, with 13 bases left between them. The CDR3 length is 16 residues. The germline CDR1 and CDR2 sequences are KGHSH and LQKENI. The CDR3 nucleotides are TGTGCCAGCTCACTTAGCACCGGGAATAGCAATCAGCCCCAGCATTTT. Translation gives CASSLSTGNSNQPQHF.

The sample holds one count of this clone. The J gene is TRBJ1-2, the V gene TRBV29-1; tentatively, D is TRBD1 (6 bases). This CDR3 comprises 14 residues. Germline V gene data show CDR1 as SQVTM and CDR2 as ANQGSEA. The V end was cut by 0 bases, the J end by 5 bases, with 13 bases between. CDR3 in DNA: TGCAGCGTTGAAGACAGGGGTTCTAGTTATGGCTACACCTTC. It is translated as CSVEDRGSSYGYTF.

CDR3 DNA sequence: TGTGCCATCAGACATTCGGGACAGGGGCTTTCACCCCTCCACTTT. This sequence encodes CAIRHSGQGLSPLHF. The chain combines TRBV10-3 with TRBJ1-6; 10 positions agree with TRBD1. V lost 6 bases, J lost 9 bases, and 8 bases stayed unmatched. The CDR3 is 15 amino acids. Germline V CDR1 and CDR2: ENHRY, SYGVKD.

This clone was detected once. This chain connects TRBV18 to TRBJ2-1; 10 bases fit TRBD2. This CDR3 has 14 amino acids. The trim removed 1 base at V and 8 bases at J, leaving 2 bases unmatched. Germline V gene data show CDR1 as KGHSH and CDR2 as LQKENI. The CDR3 nucleotides are TGTGCCAGCTCACCACTAGCGGGAGGCGATGAGCAGTTCTTC. Its protein product is CASSPLAGGDEQFF.

CDR3 region: CASGAAIFEKLFF. DNA of the CDR3: TGTGCCAGCGGAGCCGCTATATTTGAAAAACTGTTTTTT. This chain joins TRBV2 and TRBJ1-4; D not resolved. CDR1 is SNHLY and CDR2 is FYNNEI in the germline V gene. The CDR3 sequence is 13 residues long. V lost 8 bases, J lost 7 bases, and 14 bases lay in between.

V and J are TRBV7-2 and TRBJ1-2; D is ambiguous. CDR3 size: 16 residues. V lost 5 bases, J lost 0 bases, and 16 bases lay in between. Germline V gives CDR1 SGHTA, CDR2 FQGNSA. The CDR3 is CASSLNPRIANYGYTF. Written as DNA, the CDR3 is TGTGCCAGCAGCCTTAATCCCAGGATAGCTAACTATGGCTACACCTTC.

This chain uses TRBV18 with TRBJ2-7; TRBD2 matches 9 bases. The junction had 12 bases not matched to a gene; V was cut back by 2 bases and J by 4 bases. The germline V gene encodes CDR1 KGHSH and CDR2 LQKENI. CDR3 length equals 17 residues. Here the CDR3 reads CASSPAGGLAGPYEQYF. The CDR3 bases are TGTGCCAGCTCACCAGCCGGTGGGCTAGCGGGGCCTTACGAGCAGTACTTC. Filled out from reference TRBV18 and TRBJ2-7, the complete variable domain reads NAGVMQNPRHLVRRRGQEARLRCSPMKGHSHVYWYRQLPEEGLKFMVYLQKENIIDESGMPKERFSAEFPKEGPSILRIQQVVRGDSAAYFCASSPAGGLAGPYEQYFGPGTRLTVT.

The rearrangement joins TRBV9 to TRBJ2-6, with unresolved D. Germline V CDR1 and CDR2: SGDLS, YYNGEE. The length of the CDR3 is 15 residues. With 0 bases removed from V and 4 bases from J, the gap between germline ends came to 8 bases. CDR3 DNA: TGTGCCAGCAGCGTAGACCGCGTGGGGGCCAACGTCCTGACTTTC. It is translated as CASSVDRVGANVLTF.